The clone carrying this TCR beta chain was recorded a few times. What it binds is not known. It was by quantitative 5'-RACE with molecular barcodes that TCR beta libraries were made. TCRdb re-derived calls from the 5' RACE reads in MiXCR, one entry per CDR3 protein. Of a few hundred thousand distinct CDR3 sequences in the sample, more than 20% were seen once. Germline V gene data show CDR1 as LGHNA and CDR2 as YNFKEQ. The V gene end was trimmed by 5 bases and the J gene end by 1 base; junction bases not matched to a gene: 8. The CDR3 consists of 16 residues. The sample comes from a study of CD8 T cells in ankylosing spondylitis. The study's findings and limits: Relatively rare in peripheral blood, disease-linked clones were also CD8+. In the blood and synovial fluid of reactive arthritis, some motif variants had been previously reported. About 8 highly homologous variants made up a TCR beta motif, and this motif appeared characteristic of ankylosing spondylitis blood.

The V and J genes are TRBV4-2 and TRBJ2-3, with 8 bases aligning to TRBD1. The sample taken for sequencing was blood, either unsorted or a sorted T cell fraction (not recorded which). This clonotype originated in a male donor with ankylosing spondylitis. CDR3 DNA: TGTGCCAGCAGCACAGGGACAGGATTCGGCACAGATACGCAGTATTTT. This translates into CASSTGTGFGTDTQYF.